This T cell receptor beta chain came from a study of OX40 agonist ivuxolimab in advanced cancers. TCRdb keeps only in-frame clones here, not all; method: immunoSEQ multiplex PCR. The data hold over 35,000 clones, with approximately 81% observed a single time. Germline CDR1 reads GTSNPN; CDR2 reads SVGIG (reference sequence). The CDR3 has 12 amino acids. The junction had 1 base not matched to a gene; V was cut back by 5 bases and J by 1 base. This clonotype was obtained from an adult with an advanced solid tumor such as melanoma, head and neck, liver or kidney cancer. The sample in question was CD4+ or CD8+ T cells sorted from blood, obtained in a trial of the OX40 agonist ivuxolimab. The chain is built from TRBV30 and TRBJ2-5; TRBD1 agrees at 7 bases. The CDR3 DNA follows: TGTGCCTGGGGGACAGTCCAAGAGACCCAGTACTTC. It translates to CAWGTVQETQYF.